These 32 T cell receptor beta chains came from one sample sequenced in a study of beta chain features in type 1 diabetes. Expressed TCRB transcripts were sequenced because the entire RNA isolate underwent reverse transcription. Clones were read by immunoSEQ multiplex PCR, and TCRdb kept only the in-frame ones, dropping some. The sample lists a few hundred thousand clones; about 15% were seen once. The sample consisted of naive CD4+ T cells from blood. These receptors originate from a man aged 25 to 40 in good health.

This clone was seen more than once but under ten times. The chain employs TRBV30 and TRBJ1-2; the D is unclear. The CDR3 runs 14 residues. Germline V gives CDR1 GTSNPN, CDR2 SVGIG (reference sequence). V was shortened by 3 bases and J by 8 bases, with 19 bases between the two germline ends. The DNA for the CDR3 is TGTGCCTGGAGCCCCGTGCCTACGATTGAAGGCTACACCTTC. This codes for CAWSPVPTIEGYTF.

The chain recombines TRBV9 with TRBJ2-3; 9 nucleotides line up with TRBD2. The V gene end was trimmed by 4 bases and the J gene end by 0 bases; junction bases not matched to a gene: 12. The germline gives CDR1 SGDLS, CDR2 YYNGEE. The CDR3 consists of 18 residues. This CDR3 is CASSPQRSSGTSTDTQYF. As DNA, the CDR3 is TGTGCCAGCAGCCCTCAGCGATCTAGCGGGACTAGCACAGATACGCAGTATTTT.

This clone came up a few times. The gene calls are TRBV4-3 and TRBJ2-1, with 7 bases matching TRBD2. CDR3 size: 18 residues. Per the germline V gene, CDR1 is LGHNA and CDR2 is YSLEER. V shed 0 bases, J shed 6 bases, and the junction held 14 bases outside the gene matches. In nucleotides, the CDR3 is TGCGCCAGCAGCCAAGATAGGTGGCGGGAGCTTCGAGGCAATGAGCAGTTCTTC. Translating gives CASSQDRWRELRGNEQFF.

The CDR3 protein is CASSMDRGNYEQYF. The CDR3 DNA is TGTGCCAGCAGTATGGACAGGGGAAACTACGAGCAGTACTTC. The chain recombines TRBV2 with TRBJ2-7, with 9 bases fitting TRBD1. J was trimmed by 3 bases and V by 5 bases; bases with no gene match: 5. CDR1 is SNHLY and CDR2 is FYNNEI in the germline V gene. This CDR3 has 14 residues.

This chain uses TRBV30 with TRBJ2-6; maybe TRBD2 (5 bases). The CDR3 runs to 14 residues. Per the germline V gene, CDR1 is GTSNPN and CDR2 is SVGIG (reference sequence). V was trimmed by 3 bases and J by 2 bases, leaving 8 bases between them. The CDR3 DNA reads TGTGCCTGGAGGAGGGAGACTGGGGCCAACGTCCTGACTTTC. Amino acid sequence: CAWRRETGANVLTF.

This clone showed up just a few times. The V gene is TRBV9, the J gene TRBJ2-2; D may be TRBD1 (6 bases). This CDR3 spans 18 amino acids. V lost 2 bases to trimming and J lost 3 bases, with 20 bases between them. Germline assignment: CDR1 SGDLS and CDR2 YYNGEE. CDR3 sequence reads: CASSVHRATRIYTGELFF. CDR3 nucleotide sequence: TGTGCCAGCAGCGTTCACAGGGCAACTCGAATATACACCGGGGAGCTGTTTTTT.

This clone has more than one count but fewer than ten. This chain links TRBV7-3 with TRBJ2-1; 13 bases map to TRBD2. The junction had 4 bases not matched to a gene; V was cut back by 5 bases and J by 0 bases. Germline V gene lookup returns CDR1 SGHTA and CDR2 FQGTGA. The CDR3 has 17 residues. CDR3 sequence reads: CASSPLAGGSSYNEQFF. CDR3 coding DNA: TGTGCCAGCAGCCCACTAGCGGGAGGGAGCTCCTACAATGAGCAGTTCTTC. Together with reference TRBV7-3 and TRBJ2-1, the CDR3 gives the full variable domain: GAGVSQTPSNKVTEKGKYVELRCDPISGHTALYWYRQSLGQGPEFLIYFQGTGAADDSGLPNDRFFAVRPEGSVSTLKIQRTERGDSAVYLCASSPLAGGSSYNEQFFGPGTRLTVL.

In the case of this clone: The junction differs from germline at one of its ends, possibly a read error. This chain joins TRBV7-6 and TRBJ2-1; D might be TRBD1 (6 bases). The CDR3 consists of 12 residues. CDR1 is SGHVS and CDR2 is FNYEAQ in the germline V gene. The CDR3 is CASSPLVGGAVF. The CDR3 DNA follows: TGTGCCAGCAGCCCCCTTGTAGGGGGAGCAGTCTTC. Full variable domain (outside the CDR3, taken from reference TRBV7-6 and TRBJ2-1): GAGVSQSPRYKVTKRGQDVALRCDPISGHVSLYWYRQALGQGPEFLTYFNYEAQQDKSGLPNDRFSAERPEGSISTLTIQRTEQRDSAMYRCASSPLVGGAVFGPGTRLTVL.

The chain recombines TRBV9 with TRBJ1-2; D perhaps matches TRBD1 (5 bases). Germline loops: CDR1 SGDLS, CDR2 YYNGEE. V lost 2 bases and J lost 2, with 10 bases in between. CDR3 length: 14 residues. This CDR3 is CASSVGRSNYGYTF. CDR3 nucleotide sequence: TGTGCCAGCAGCGTGGGACGCTCGAACTATGGCTACACCTTC.

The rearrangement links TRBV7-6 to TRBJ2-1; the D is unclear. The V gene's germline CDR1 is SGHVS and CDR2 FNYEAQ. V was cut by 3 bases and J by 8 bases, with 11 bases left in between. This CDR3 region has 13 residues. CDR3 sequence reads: CASSFSRIDEQFF. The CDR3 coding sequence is TGTGCCAGCAGCTTTTCCAGGATCGATGAGCAGTTCTTC.

The CDR3 DNA follows: TGTGCCAGCAGCTTAGTGGGCAGGGGAGAGACCCAGTACTTC. This translates into CASSLVGRGETQYF. The chain uses TRBV7-8 and TRBJ2-5, with D perhaps matching TRBD1 (6 bases). CDR3 size: 14 residues. The germline V gene encodes CDR1 SGHVS and CDR2 FQNEAQ. Trimming removed 1 base from V and 4 bases from J, with 10 bases in between.

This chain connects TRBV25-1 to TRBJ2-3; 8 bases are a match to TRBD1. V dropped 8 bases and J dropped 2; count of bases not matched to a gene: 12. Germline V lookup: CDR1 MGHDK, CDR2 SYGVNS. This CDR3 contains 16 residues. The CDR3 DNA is TGTGCCAGCGCAGGACAGACAGGGGCCGACACAGATACGCAGTATTTT. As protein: CASAGQTGADTDTQYF.

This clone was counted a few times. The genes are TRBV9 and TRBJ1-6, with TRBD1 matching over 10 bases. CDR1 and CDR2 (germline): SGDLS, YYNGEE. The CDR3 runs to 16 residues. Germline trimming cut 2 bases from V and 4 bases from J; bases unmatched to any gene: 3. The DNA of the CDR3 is TGTGCCAGCAGCGTCGGGACAGGGGAATATAATTCACCCCTCCACTTT. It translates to CASSVGTGEYNSPLHF.

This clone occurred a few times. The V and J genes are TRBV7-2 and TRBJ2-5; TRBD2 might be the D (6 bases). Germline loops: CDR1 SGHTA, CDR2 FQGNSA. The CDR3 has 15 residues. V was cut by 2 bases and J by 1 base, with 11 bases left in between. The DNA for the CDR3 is TGTGCCAGCAGCTTAAATAGCGGACGCCAAGAGACCCAGTACTTC. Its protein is CASSLNSGRQETQYF.

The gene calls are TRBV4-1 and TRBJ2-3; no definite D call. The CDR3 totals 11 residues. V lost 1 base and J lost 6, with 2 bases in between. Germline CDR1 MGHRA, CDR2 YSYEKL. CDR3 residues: CASSQVDTQYF. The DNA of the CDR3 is TGCGCCAGCAGCCAAGTGGATACGCAGTATTTT.

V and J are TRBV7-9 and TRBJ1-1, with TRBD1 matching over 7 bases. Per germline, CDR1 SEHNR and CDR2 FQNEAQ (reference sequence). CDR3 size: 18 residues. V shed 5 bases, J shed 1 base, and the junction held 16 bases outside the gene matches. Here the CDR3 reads CASSPRTVSDRENTEAFF. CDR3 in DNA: TGTGCCAGCAGCCCACGGACCGTAAGTGACAGGGAGAACACTGAAGCTTTCTTT.

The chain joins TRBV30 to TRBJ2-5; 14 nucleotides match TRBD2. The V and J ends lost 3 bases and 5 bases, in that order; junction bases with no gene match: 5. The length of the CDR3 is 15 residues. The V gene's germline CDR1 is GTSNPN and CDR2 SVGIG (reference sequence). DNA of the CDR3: TGTGCCTGGAGGGGACTAGCGGGAGTTCGCGAGACCCAGTACTTC. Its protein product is CAWRGLAGVRETQYF.

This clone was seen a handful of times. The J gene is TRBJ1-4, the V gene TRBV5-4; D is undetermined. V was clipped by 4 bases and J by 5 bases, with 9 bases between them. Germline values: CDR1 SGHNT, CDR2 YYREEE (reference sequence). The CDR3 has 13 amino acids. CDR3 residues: CASSVTANEKLFF. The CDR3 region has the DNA TGTGCCAGCAGCGTTACAGCAAATGAAAAACTGTTTTTT.

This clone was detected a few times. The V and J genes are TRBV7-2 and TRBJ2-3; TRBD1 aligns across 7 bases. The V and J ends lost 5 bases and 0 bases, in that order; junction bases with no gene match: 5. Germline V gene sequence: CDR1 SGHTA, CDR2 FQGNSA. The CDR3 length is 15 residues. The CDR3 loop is CASSPGTASTDTQYF. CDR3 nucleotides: TGTGCCAGCAGCCCTGGGACAGCTAGCACAGATACGCAGTATTTT. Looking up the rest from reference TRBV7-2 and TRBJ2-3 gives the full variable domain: GAGVSQSPSNKVTEKGKDVELRCDPISGHTALYWYRQSLGQGLEFLIYFQGNSAPDKSGLPSDRFSAERTGGSVSTLTIQRTQQEDSAVYLCASSPGTASTDTQYFGPGTRLTVL.

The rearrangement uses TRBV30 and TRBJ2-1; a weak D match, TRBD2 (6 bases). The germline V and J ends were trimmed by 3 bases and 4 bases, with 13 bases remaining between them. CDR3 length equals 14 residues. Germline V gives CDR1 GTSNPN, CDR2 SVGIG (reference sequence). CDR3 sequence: CAWRVSGLYNEQFF. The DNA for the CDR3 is TGTGCCTGGAGAGTCAGCGGACTATACAATGAGCAGTTCTTC.

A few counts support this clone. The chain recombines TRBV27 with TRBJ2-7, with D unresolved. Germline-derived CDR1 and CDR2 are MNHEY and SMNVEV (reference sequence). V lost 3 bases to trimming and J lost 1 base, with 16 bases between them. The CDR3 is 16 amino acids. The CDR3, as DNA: TGTGCCAGCAGTTTTTCTTCGGCAGCAGTTTCCTACGAGCAGTACTTC. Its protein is CASSFSSAAVSYEQYF.

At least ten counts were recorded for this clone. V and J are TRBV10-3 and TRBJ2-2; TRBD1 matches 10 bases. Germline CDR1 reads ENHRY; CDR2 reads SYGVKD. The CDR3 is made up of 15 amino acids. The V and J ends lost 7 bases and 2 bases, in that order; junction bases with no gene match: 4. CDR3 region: CAITATGGNTGELFF. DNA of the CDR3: TGTGCCATCACAGCGACAGGGGGCAACACCGGGGAGCTGTTTTTT.

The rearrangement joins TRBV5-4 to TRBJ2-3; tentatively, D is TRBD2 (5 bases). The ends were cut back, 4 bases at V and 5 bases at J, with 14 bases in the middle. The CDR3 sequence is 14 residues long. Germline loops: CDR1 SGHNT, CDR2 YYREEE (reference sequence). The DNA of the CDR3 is TGTGCCAGCAGCGCAGGAGGAGCGGAAGATACGCAGTATTTT. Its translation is CASSAGGAEDTQYF.

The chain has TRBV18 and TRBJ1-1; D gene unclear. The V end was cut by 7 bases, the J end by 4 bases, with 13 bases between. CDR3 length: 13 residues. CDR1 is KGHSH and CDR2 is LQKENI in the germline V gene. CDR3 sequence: CASLDQLGTEAFF. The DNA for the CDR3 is TGTGCCAGCTTGGACCAGTTGGGCACTGAAGCTTTCTTT.

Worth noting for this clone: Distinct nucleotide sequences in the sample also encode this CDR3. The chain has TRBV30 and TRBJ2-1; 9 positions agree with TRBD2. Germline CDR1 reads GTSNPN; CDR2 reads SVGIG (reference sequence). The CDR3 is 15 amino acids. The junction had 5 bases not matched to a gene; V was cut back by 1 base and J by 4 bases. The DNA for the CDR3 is TGTGCCTGGAGTGGGGTCAGCGGGAGGTACAATGAGCAGTTCTTC. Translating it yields CAWSGVSGRYNEQFF.

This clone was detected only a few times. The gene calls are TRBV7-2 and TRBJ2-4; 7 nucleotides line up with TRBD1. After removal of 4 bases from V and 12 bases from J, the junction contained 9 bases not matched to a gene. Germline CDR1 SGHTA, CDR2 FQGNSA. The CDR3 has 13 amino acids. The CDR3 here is CASSSTRGQYQYF. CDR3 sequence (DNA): TGTGCCAGCAGCTCCACCCGGGGACAGTATCAGTACTTC.

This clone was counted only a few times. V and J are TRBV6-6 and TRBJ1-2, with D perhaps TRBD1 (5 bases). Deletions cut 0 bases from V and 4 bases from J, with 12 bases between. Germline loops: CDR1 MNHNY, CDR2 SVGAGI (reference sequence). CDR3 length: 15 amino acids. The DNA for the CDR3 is TGTGCCAGCAGTTACTCGGTCGGACAAACCTATGGCTACACCTTC. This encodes CASSYSVGQTYGYTF.

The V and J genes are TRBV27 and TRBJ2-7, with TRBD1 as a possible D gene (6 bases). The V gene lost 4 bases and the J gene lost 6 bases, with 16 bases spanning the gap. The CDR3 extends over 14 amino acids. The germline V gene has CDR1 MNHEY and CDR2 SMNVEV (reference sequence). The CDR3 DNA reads TGTGCCAGCAGTTGGGGGCTAGATGATCGCGAGCAGTACTTC. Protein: CASSWGLDDREQYF.

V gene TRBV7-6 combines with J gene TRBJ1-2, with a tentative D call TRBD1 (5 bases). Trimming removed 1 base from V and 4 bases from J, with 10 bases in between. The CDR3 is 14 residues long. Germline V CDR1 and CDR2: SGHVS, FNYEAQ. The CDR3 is CASSLGQGPYGYTF. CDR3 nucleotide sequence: TGTGCCAGCAGCTTAGGTCAGGGACCCTATGGCTACACCTTC.

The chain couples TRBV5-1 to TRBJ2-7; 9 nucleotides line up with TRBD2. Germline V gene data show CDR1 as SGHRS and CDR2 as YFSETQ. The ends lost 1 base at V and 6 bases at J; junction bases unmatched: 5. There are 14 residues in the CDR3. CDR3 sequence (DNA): TGCGCCAGCAGCTTGACTAGCGGGCCTTCCGAGCAGTACGTC. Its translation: CASSLTSGPSEQYV.

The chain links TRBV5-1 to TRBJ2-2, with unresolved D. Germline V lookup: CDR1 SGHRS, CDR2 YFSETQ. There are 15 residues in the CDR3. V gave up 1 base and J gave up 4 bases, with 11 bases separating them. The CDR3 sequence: CASSLQGQSTGELFF. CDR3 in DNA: TGCGCCAGCAGCTTGCAAGGGCAGAGCACCGGGGAGCTGTTTTTT.

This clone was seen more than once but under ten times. For the CDR3, the DNA is TGTGCCAGCAGCCCCGGTGAAAAGGGGACCCAGTACTTC. Translation: CASSPGEKGTQYF. The chain employs TRBV14 and TRBJ2-5; unclear D gene. This CDR3 comprises 13 residues. The germline CDR1 and CDR2 sequences are SGHDN and FVKESK. Trimming stripped 4 bases from V and 7 bases from J, with 13 bases between.